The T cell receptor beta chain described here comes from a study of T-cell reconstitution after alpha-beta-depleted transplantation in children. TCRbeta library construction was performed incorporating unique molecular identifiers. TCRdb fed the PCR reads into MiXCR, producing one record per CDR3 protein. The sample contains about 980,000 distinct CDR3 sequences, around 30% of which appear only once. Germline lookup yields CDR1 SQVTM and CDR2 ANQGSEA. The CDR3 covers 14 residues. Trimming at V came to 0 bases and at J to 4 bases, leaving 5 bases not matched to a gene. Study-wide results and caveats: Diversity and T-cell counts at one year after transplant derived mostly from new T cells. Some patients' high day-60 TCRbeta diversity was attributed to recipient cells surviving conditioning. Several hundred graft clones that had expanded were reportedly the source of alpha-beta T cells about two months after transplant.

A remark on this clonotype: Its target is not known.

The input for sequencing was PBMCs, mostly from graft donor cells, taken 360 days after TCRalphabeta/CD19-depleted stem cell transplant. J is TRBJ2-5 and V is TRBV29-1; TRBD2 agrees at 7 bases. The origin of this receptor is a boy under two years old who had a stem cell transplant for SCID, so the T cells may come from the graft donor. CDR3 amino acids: CSVEDGGRGETQYF. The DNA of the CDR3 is TGCAGCGTTGAAGATGGGGGGAGGGGAGAGACCCAGTACTTC. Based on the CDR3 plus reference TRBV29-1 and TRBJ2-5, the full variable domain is SAVISQKPSRDICQRGTSLTIQCQVDSQVTMMFWYRQQPGQSLTLIATANQGSEATYESGFVIDKFPISRPNLTFSTLTVSNMSPEDSSIYLCSVEDGGRGETQYFGPGTRLLVL.